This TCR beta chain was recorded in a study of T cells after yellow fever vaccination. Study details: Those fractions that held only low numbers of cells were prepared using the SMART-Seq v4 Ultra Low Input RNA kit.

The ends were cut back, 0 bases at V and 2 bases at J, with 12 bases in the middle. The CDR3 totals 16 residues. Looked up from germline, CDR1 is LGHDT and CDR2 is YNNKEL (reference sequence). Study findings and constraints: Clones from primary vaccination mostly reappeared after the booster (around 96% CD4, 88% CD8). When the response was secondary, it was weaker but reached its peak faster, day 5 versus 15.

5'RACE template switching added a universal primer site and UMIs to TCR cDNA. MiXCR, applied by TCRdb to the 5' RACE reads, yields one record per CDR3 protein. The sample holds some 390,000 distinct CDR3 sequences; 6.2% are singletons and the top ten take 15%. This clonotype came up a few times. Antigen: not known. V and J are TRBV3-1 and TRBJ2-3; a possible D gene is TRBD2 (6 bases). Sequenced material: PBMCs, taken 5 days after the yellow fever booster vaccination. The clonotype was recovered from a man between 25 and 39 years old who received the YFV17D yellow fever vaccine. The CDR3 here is CASSQEGGESTDTQYF. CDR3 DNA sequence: TGTGCCAGCAGCCAAGAAGGAGGGGAGTCCACAGATACGCAGTATTTT.